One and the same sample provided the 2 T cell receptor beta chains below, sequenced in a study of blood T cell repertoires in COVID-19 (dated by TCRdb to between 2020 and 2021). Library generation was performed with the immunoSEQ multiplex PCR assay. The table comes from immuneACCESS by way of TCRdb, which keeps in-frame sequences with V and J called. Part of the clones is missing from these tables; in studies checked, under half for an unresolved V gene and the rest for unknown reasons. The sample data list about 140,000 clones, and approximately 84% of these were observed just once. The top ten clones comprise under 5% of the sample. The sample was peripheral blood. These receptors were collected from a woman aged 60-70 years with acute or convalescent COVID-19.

The CDR3 loop is CASSVTSGTSGNRAYNEQFF. The DNA for the CDR3 is TGTGCCAGCAGCGTAACTTCGGGGACTAGCGGGAATAGGGCCTACAATGAGCAGTTCTTC. This rearrangement joins TRBV6-6 to TRBJ2-1; 13 bases are a match to TRBD2. The CDR3 runs to 20 residues. V shed 6 bases and J 2 bases; nucleotides not matched to a gene: 16. Germline V CDR1 and CDR2: MNHNY, SVGAGI (reference sequence).

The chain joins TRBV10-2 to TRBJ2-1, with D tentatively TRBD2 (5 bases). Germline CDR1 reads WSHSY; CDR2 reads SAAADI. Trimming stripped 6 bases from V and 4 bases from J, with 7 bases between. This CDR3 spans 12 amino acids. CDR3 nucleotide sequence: TGCGCCAGCAGGGGCGGGTACAATGAGCAGTTCTTC. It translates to CASRGGYNEQFF.